This is a list of T cell receptor beta chains from one sample in a study of control samples from healthy donors and cancer patients. Measured with immunoSEQ multiplex PCR; TCRdb has only the in-frame clones, and not every one. The data contain 100,000 or so clones, about four fifths of them seen just once; the ten biggest clones take up approximately 9.8%. The specimen sequenced was blood. These receptors were taken from an older woman in good health. The CDR3 runs from the conserved cysteine through the conserved F or W. A D gene is named only where the DNA matches it firmly. Not all rows give a size; the values are once, few, many and, for expanded clones, a class.

v_gene: TRBV21-1; j_gene: TRBJ2-7; abundance: once; d_gene: .; CDR3nt: TGTGCCAGCAGCGCCGGGAGCTCCTACGAGCAGTACTTC; CDR3aa: CASSAGSSYEQYF
v_gene: TRBV28; j_gene: TRBJ2-6; abundance: .; d_gene: TRBD1; CDR3nt: TGTGCCAGCACACCAGGGGGCGTTTCTGGGGCCAACGTCCTGACTTTC; CDR3aa: CASTPGGVSGANVLTF
v_gene: TRBV9; j_gene: TRBJ1-2; abundance: .; d_gene: TRBD1; CDR3nt: TGTGCCAGCAGCGCACAGAGGTCCCGGGACAGGGACCCTAACTCCTATGGCTACACCTTC; CDR3aa: CASSAQRSRDRDPNSYGYTF
v_gene: TRBV4-1; j_gene: TRBJ2-7; abundance: few; d_gene: .; CDR3nt: TGCGCCAGCAGCCAAGTTTTAGGGGCCTACGAGCAGTACTTC; CDR3aa: CASSQVLGAYEQYF
v_gene: TRBV29-1; j_gene: TRBJ2-1; abundance: .; d_gene: .; CDR3nt: TGCAGCGTTTACAGAGGCACCAATGAGCAGTTCTTC; CDR3aa: CSVYRGTNEQFF
v_gene: TRBV7-9; j_gene: TRBJ1-6; abundance: .; d_gene: TRBD1; CDR3nt: TGTGCCAGCAGCGGGGACAGGTATAATTCACCCCTCCACTTT; CDR3aa: CASSGDRYNSPLHF
v_gene: TRBV10-1; j_gene: TRBJ2-3; abundance: .; d_gene: .; CDR3nt: TGCGCCAGCAGTGATGCGGGCCGCACAGATACGCAGTATTTT; CDR3aa: CASSDAGRTDTQYF
v_gene: TRBV19; j_gene: TRBJ2-3; abundance: .; d_gene: .; CDR3nt: TGTGCCAGTAGTATACAGTCTAGCACAGATACGCAGTATTTT; CDR3aa: CASSIQSSTDTQYF
v_gene: TRBV6-5; j_gene: TRBJ1-1; abundance: once; d_gene: .; CDR3nt: TGTGCCAGCAGGAGCCTCGGGGCCAGCACTGAAGCTTTCTTT; CDR3aa: CASRSLGASTEAFF
v_gene: TRBV27; j_gene: TRBJ2-7; abundance: .; d_gene: TRBD1; CDR3nt: TGTGCCAGCAGTCCCCAGGGGGCAGGAGTCTACGAGCAGTACTTC; CDR3aa: CASSPQGAGVYEQYF
v_gene: TRBV18; j_gene: TRBJ2-1; abundance: .; d_gene: TRBD1; CDR3nt: TGTGCCAGCTCACCCAGGGACAGGGCTTACAATGAGCAGTTCTTC; CDR3aa: CASSPRDRAYNEQFF
v_gene: TRBV9; j_gene: TRBJ2-3; abundance: .; d_gene: TRBD2; CDR3nt: TGTGCCAGCAGCGTAGCGGCGGGGGGGCCCACAGATACGCAGTATTTT; CDR3aa: CASSVAAGGPTDTQYF
v_gene: TRBV7-2; j_gene: TRBJ2-5; abundance: .; d_gene: .; CDR3nt: TGTGCCAGCAGCTTATGGAGAGCGGGTGGCCCGGAGACCCAGTACTTC; CDR3aa: CASSLWRAGGPETQYF
v_gene: TRBV10-2; j_gene: TRBJ2-2; abundance: few; d_gene: .; CDR3nt: TGCGCCAGCAGTGAGTCGAGGGTCGGGGAGCTGTTTTTT; CDR3aa: CASSESRVGELFF
v_gene: TRBV19; j_gene: TRBJ1-2; abundance: .; d_gene: TRBD1; CDR3nt: TGTGCCAGTAGTTTATCCCGACAGGGGACTAACTATGGCTACACCTTC; CDR3aa: CASSLSRQGTNYGYTF
v_gene: TRBV20-1; j_gene: TRBJ1-2; abundance: .; d_gene: .; CDR3nt: TGCAGTGCTAGTTATGAGACAGGCCCCTATGGCTACACCTTC; CDR3aa: CSASYETGPYGYTF
v_gene: TRBV19; j_gene: TRBJ1-2; abundance: .; d_gene: .; CDR3nt: TGTGCCAGTAGTATAGGGTCCCGACAGACCTATGGCTACACCTTC; CDR3aa: CASSIGSRQTYGYTF
v_gene: TRBV9; j_gene: TRBJ1-4; abundance: .; d_gene: .; CDR3nt: TGTGCCAGCAGCGCCGGGATTACAACTAATGAAAAACTGTTTTTT; CDR3aa: CASSAGITTNEKLFF
v_gene: TRBV10-3; j_gene: TRBJ2-5; abundance: .; d_gene: .; CDR3nt: TGTGCCATCAGCCGGGACCGGCTAGAGACCCAGTACTTC; CDR3aa: CAISRDRLETQYF
v_gene: TRBV29-1; j_gene: TRBJ1-2; abundance: .; d_gene: TRBD1; CDR3nt: TGCAGCACTGAGACAGGGGGACTATATGGCTACACCTTC; CDR3aa: CSTETGGLYGYTF
v_gene: TRBV10-2; j_gene: TRBJ2-1; abundance: .; d_gene: .; CDR3nt: TGCGCCAGCAGTGAAGTTTTGTACAATGAGCAGTTCTTC; CDR3aa: CASSEVLYNEQFF
v_gene: TRBV14; j_gene: TRBJ2-7; abundance: .; d_gene: .; CDR3nt: TGTGCCAGCAGCAAAGACGGGGGCGTCTACGAGCAGTACTTC; CDR3aa: CASSKDGGVYEQYF
v_gene: TRBV7-9; j_gene: TRBJ1-2; abundance: few; d_gene: .; CDR3nt: TGTGCCAGCAGCTTACAGGAAGGAGGCTATGGCTACACCTTC; CDR3aa: CASSLQEGGYGYTF
v_gene: TRBV9; j_gene: TRBJ1-1; abundance: .; d_gene: .; CDR3nt: TGTGCCAGCAGCGTAGTAGGGAAGTCTGAAGCTTTCTTT; CDR3aa: CASSVVGKSEAFF
v_gene: TRBV10-2; j_gene: TRBJ2-7; abundance: .; d_gene: TRBD1; CDR3nt: TGCGCCAGCAGTCCGACAGGGAGCGGTGAGCAGTACTTC; CDR3aa: CASSPTGSGEQYF
v_gene: TRBV11-2; j_gene: TRBJ1-5; abundance: .; d_gene: .; CDR3nt: TGTGCCAGCAGCTTAGTTCGCGTCAGCACAAACAATCAGCCCCAGCATTTT; CDR3aa: CASSLVRVSTNNQPQHF
v_gene: TRBV2; j_gene: TRBJ1-1; abundance: .; d_gene: TRBD1; CDR3nt: TGTGCCAGCAGTGAATCAAGGACAGGGATTACTGAAGCTTTCTTT; CDR3aa: CASSESRTGITEAFF
v_gene: TRBV5-1; j_gene: TRBJ2-7; abundance: .; d_gene: .; CDR3nt: TGCGCCAGCAGCTTTCTCCCTGGCGGGACACTCGAGCAGTACTTC; CDR3aa: CASSFLPGGTLEQYF
v_gene: TRBV19; j_gene: TRBJ2-1; abundance: .; d_gene: TRBD1; CDR3nt: TGTGCCAGCTCACAGGGGGCGAATGAGCAGTTCTTC; CDR3aa: CASSQGANEQFF
v_gene: TRBV10-3; j_gene: TRBJ1-2; abundance: .; d_gene: .; CDR3nt: TGTGCCGCGTCGGGGGGACCGGGACCTTATGGCTACACCTTC; CDR3aa: CAASGGPGPYGYTF
v_gene: TRBV3-1/TRBV3-2; j_gene: TRBJ2-3; abundance: .; d_gene: .; CDR3nt: TGTGCCAGCAGCCAAGCGAAGGGCACGCAGTATTTT; CDR3aa: CASSQAKGTQYF
v_gene: TRBV5-1; j_gene: TRBJ1-1; abundance: few; d_gene: TRBD1; CDR3nt: TGCGCCAGCAGCTGGGCGACAGGGGGCAACACTGAAGCTTTCTTT; CDR3aa: CASSWATGGNTEAFF
v_gene: TRBV19; j_gene: TRBJ2-3; abundance: .; d_gene: .; CDR3nt: TGTGCCAGTAGTTTGGGTGGTCGGGGATACACAGATACGCAGTATTTT; CDR3aa: CASSLGGRGYTDTQYF
v_gene: TRBV12-5; j_gene: TRBJ2-1; abundance: .; d_gene: .; CDR3nt: TGTGCTAGTGGTTCAGTTCACGAGCAGTTCTTC; CDR3aa: CASGSVHEQFF
v_gene: TRBV20-1; j_gene: TRBJ1-1; abundance: .; d_gene: .; CDR3nt: TGCAGTGCTTTAGGGAGGGGAGCTTTCTTT; CDR3aa: CSALGRGAFF
v_gene: TRBV18; j_gene: TRBJ2-3; abundance: .; d_gene: .; CDR3nt: TGTGCCAGCTCACCGGCTCCAGCTCCTAGCACAGATACGCAGTATTTT; CDR3aa: CASSPAPAPSTDTQYF
v_gene: TRBV6-5; j_gene: TRBJ1-2; abundance: .; d_gene: .; CDR3nt: TGTGCCAGCAAGAGAAGGGAACCAAACTATGGCTACACCTTC; CDR3aa: CASKRREPNYGYTF
v_gene: TRBV5-6; j_gene: TRBJ1-5; abundance: .; d_gene: .; CDR3nt: TGTGCCAGCAGCTTGCGCTATAGCAATCAGCCCCAGCATTTT; CDR3aa: CASSLRYSNQPQHF
v_gene: TRBV4-1; j_gene: TRBJ1-2; abundance: .; d_gene: .; CDR3nt: TGCGCCAGCAGCGAGACAGACAGGACTAACTATGGCTACACCTTC; CDR3aa: CASSETDRTNYGYTF
v_gene: TRBV10-3; j_gene: TRBJ2-2; abundance: .; d_gene: .; CDR3nt: TGTGCCATCAGGGGGGGGACAGGGAACACCGGGGAGCTGTTTTTT; CDR3aa: CAIRGGTGNTGELFF
v_gene: TRBV19; j_gene: TRBJ2-7; abundance: .; d_gene: .; CDR3nt: TGTGCCAGTAGTAGATTATTGTCAGGGACCTACGAGCAGTACTTC; CDR3aa: CASSRLLSGTYEQYF
v_gene: TRBV6-2/TRBV6-3; j_gene: TRBJ2-5; abundance: .; d_gene: TRBD2; CDR3nt: TGTGCCAGCAGTTACGTGACGGGGGGAATCGAAGAGACCCAGTACTTC; CDR3aa: CASSYVTGGIEETQYF
v_gene: TRBV14; j_gene: TRBJ2-1; abundance: .; d_gene: .; CDR3nt: TGTGCCAGCAGCCAAGCCAGGGCGACCTTCTACAATGAGCAGTTCTTC; CDR3aa: CASSQARATFYNEQFF
v_gene: TRBV19; j_gene: TRBJ1-1; abundance: once; d_gene: .; CDR3nt: TGTGCCAGTAGTGCGCCGGGACGGATGAACACTGAAGCTTTCTTT; CDR3aa: CASSAPGRMNTEAFF
v_gene: TRBV28; j_gene: TRBJ2-1; abundance: .; d_gene: .; CDR3nt: TGTGCCAGCAGGGGAACAGGGAAAAGGTCCTACAATGAGCAGTTCTTC; CDR3aa: CASRGTGKRSYNEQFF
v_gene: TRBV19; j_gene: TRBJ1-5; abundance: .; d_gene: TRBD1; CDR3nt: TGTGCCAGTAATAACGGACAGGGAAATTTCAATCAGCCCCAGCATTTT; CDR3aa: CASNNGQGNFNQPQHF
v_gene: TRBV5-1; j_gene: TRBJ2-5; abundance: .; d_gene: TRBD2; CDR3nt: TGCGCCAGCAGCTACAGGACTAGCCACCAAGAGACCCAGTACTTC; CDR3aa: CASSYRTSHQETQYF
v_gene: TRBV12-3/TRBV12-4; j_gene: TRBJ2-7; abundance: .; d_gene: .; CDR3nt: TGTGCCAGCAGCCGGGACATGTCCTACGAGCAGTACTTC; CDR3aa: CASSRDMSYEQYF
v_gene: TRBV18; j_gene: TRBJ1-1; abundance: few; d_gene: TRBD1; CDR3nt: TGTGCCAGCTCAAAACAGGGGGGATACACTGAAGCTTTCTTT; CDR3aa: CASSKQGGYTEAFF
v_gene: TRBV10-3; j_gene: TRBJ2-1; abundance: .; d_gene: .; CDR3nt: TGTGCCATCAGGCCGCAGGGGGGCTCCTACAATGAGCAGTTCTTC; CDR3aa: CAIRPQGGSYNEQFF
v_gene: TRBV5-4; j_gene: TRBJ2-3; abundance: .; d_gene: TRBD2; CDR3nt: TGTGCCAGCAGCTCCGGACTAGCGGGGGTTGCAGATACGCAGTATTTT; CDR3aa: CASSSGLAGVADTQYF
v_gene: TRBV4-1; j_gene: TRBJ2-1; abundance: .; d_gene: TRBD2; CDR3nt: TGCGCCAGCAGCCAAGCTAACCTCCTAGCGGGGGGGCGTAATGAGCAGTTCTTC; CDR3aa: CASSQANLLAGGRNEQFF
v_gene: TRBV7-9; j_gene: TRBJ2-1; abundance: .; d_gene: TRBD1; CDR3nt: TGTGCCAGCAGATGGGACAGGGGGGGTGCTGAGCAGTTCTTC; CDR3aa: CASRWDRGGAEQFF
v_gene: TRBV7-7; j_gene: TRBJ2-1; abundance: .; d_gene: .; CDR3nt: TGTGCCAGCAGCAAGGACGGAGCAAGCTACAATGAGCAGTTCTTC; CDR3aa: CASSKDGASYNEQFF